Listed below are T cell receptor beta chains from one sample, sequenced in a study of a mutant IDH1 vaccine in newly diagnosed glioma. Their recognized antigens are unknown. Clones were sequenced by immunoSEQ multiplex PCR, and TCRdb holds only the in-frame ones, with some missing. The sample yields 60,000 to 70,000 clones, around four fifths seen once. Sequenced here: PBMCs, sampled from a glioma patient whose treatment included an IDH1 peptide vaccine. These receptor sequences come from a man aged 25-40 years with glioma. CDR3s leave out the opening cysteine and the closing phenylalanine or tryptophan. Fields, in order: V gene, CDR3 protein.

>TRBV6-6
ASRPMTGTGDYEQY
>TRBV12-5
ASGLASGANVLT
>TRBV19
ASSIGSGDYEQY
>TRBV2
ATSLRGGSSPLH
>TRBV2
ASSEDRGAGQETQY
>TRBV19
ASRGRAGELF
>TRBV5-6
ASSLVSGELF
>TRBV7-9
ASSSRWGTDTQY
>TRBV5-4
ASSSGLTYTGELF
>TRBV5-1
ASSLVSRSNEQF